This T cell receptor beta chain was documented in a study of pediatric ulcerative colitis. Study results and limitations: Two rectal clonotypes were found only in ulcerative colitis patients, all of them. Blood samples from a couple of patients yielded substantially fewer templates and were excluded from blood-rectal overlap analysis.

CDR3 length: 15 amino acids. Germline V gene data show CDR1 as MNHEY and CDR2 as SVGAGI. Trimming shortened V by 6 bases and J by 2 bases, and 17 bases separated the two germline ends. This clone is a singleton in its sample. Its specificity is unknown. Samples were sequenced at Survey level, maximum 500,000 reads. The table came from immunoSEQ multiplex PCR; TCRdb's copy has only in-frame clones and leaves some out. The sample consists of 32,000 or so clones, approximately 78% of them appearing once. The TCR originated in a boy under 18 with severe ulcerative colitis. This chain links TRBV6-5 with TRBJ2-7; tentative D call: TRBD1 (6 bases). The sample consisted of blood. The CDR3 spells CASRRYRVGAYEQYF. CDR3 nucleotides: TGTGCCAGCAGAAGATACAGGGTCGGGGCCTACGAGCAGTACTTC.